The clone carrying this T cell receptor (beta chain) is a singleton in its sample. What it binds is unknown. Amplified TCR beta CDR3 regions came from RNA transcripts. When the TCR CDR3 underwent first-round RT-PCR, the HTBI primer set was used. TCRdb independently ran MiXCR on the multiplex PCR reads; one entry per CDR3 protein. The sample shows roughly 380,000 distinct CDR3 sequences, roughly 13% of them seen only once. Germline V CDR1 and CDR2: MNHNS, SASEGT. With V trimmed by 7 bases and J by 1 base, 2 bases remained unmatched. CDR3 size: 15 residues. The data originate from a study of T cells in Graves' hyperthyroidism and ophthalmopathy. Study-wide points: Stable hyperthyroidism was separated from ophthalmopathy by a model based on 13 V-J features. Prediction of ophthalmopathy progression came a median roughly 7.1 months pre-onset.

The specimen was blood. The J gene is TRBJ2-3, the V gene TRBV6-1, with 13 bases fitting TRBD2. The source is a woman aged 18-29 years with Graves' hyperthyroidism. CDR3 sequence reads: CASKGLAGGTDTQYF. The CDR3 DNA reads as TGTGCCAGCAAAGGACTAGCGGGGGGCACAGATACGCAGTATTTT.